These 19 T cell receptor beta chains were sequenced from one sample in a study of lymphopenia after photon versus proton radiotherapy. Method: immunoSEQ multiplex PCR; TCRdb's copy keeps in-frame clones and lacks some. In the table there are tens of thousands of clones, roughly 83% of which are singletons. The sequences come from peripheral blood, collected from a patient treated with proton-based radiotherapy. Receptor source: a man aged 55 to 70 with pancreatic cancer.

The V and J genes are TRBV11-3 and TRBJ2-7; TRBD2 is a possible D gene (6 bases). Per the germline V gene, CDR1 is SGHNT and CDR2 is YENEEA. V was clipped by 4 bases and J by 4 bases, with 14 bases between them. This CDR3 has 14 amino acids. For the CDR3, the DNA is TGTGCCAGCAGCTCACCGGGAGCCCCTTACGAGCAGTACTTC. Translated, it gives CASSSPGAPYEQYF.

The rearrangement joins TRBV5-1 to TRBJ1-1, with a weak D call TRBD1 (5 bases). The CDR3 contains 15 residues. V lost 4 bases and J lost 3, with 16 bases in between. The germline gives CDR1 SGHRS, CDR2 YFSETQ. The CDR3 loop reads CASSKPTGLDTEAFF. The CDR3 DNA reads as TGCGCCAGCAGCAAACCAACAGGACTGGACACTGAAGCTTTCTTT.

The CDR3 DNA is TGTGCCAGCAGTTCTAAACGGGGCTTTGGCAATCAGCCCCAGCATTTT. Its translation: CASSSKRGFGNQPQHF. The rearrangement joins TRBV6-5 to TRBJ1-5; D might be TRBD1 (5 bases). Germline values: CDR1 MNHEY, CDR2 SVGAGI. The V end lost 4 bases, the J end lost 2 bases, and 15 bases lay between the germline ends. This CDR3 contains 16 residues.

This chain connects TRBV7-2 to TRBJ2-7; 8 bases map to TRBD1. Germline V gives CDR1 SGHTA, CDR2 FQGNSA. V dropped 5 bases and J dropped 5; count of bases not matched to a gene: 11. The length of the CDR3 is 15 residues. CDR3 in amino acids: CASSRTGSLRHEQYF. DNA of the CDR3: TGTGCCAGCAGCAGGACAGGGAGTCTTAGGCACGAGCAGTACTTC.

The chain couples TRBV27 to TRBJ2-7; perhaps TRBD1 as D (5 bases). Germline lookup yields CDR1 MNHEY and CDR2 SMNVEV (reference sequence). V lost 4 bases, J lost 5 bases, and 15 bases lay in between. The CDR3 is 14 residues long. The CDR3 nucleotides read TGTGCCAGCAGTTCCGGTTTTCTAGGGGACGAGCAGTACTTC. It translates to CASSSGFLGDEQYF.

This chain uses TRBV28 with TRBJ1-3; D is perhaps TRBD1 (6 bases). V was trimmed by 2 bases and J by 0 bases, leaving 8 bases between them. The CDR3 extends over 15 amino acids. CDR1 and CDR2 (germline): MDHEN, SYDVKM. This CDR3 is CASSLGQTSGNTIYF. The CDR3 region has the DNA TGTGCCAGCAGTTTAGGACAGACCTCTGGAAACACCATATATTTT.

About this clone itself: The sample holds other DNA sequences that translate to the same CDR3. The V and J genes are TRBV18 and TRBJ1-1; possible D gene TRBD1, 6 bases. The CDR3 is 13 residues long. Trimming cost V 1 base and J 4 bases, with 7 bases left between them. CDR1 KGHSH and CDR2 LQKENI come from the germline V gene. The CDR3 here is CASSPQGGTEAFF. In DNA form, the CDR3 reads TGTGCCAGCTCACCACAAGGGGGCACTGAAGCTTTCTTT. Using reference TRBV18 and TRBJ1-1 for the parts outside the CDR3, the full variable domain is NAGVMQNPRHLVRRRGQEARLRCSPMKGHSHVYWYRQLPEEGLKFMVYLQKENIIDESGMPKERFSAEFPKEGPSILRIQQVVRGDSAAYFCASSPQGGTEAFFGQGTRLTVV.

The chain uses TRBV5-1 and TRBJ1-2, with D hard to call. The CDR3 spans 15 residues. Germline CDR1 and CDR2: SGHRS and YFSETQ. V was clipped by 2 bases and J by 4 bases, with 15 bases between them. The DNA for the CDR3 is TGCGCCAGCAGCTTAGGGCAGTCCCGGGGCTATGGCTACACCTTC. Protein sequence: CASSLGQSRGYGYTF. The full variable domain, completed using reference TRBV5-1 and TRBJ1-2, is KAGVTQTPRYLIKTRGQQVTLSCSPISGHRSVSWYQQTPGQGLQFLFEYFSETQRNKGNFPGRFSGRQFSNSRSEMNVSTLELGDSALYLCASSLGQSRGYGYTFGSGTRLTVV.

The rearrangement uses TRBV7-9 and TRBJ1-3; D is unclear. Germline V gene sequence: CDR1 SEHNR, CDR2 FQNEAQ (reference sequence). This CDR3 spans 13 amino acids. Between the trimmed V and J ends, which lost 1 base and 6 bases, there was a span of 7 bases. The CDR3 loop reads CASSLDSPNTIYF. DNA of the CDR3: TGTGCCAGCAGCTTAGACAGCCCAAACACCATATATTTT.

CDR3: CASSYLELLAGVETQYF. The CDR3 DNA reads as TGTGCCAGCAGCTACCTAGAACTGCTAGCGGGCGTAGAGACCCAGTACTTC. The genes are TRBV7-8 and TRBJ2-5, with 8 bases that match TRBD2. Germline CDR1 reads SGHVS; CDR2 reads FQNEAQ. The CDR3 spans 17 residues. Trimming cost V 4 bases and J 4 bases; bases outside gene matches: 14.

V usage is TRBV27 and J usage is TRBJ2-1, with TRBD2 identical over 8 bases. The junction had 14 bases not matched to a gene; V was cut back by 1 base and J by 9 bases. CDR3 length equals 17 residues. Per germline, CDR1 MNHEY and CDR2 SMNVEV (reference sequence). The CDR3 nucleotides are TGTGCCAGCAGTTTATTGGTTGCGGGGGGCGCCGGTACTGAGCAGTTCTTC. It codes for CASSLLVAGGAGTEQFF.

V gene TRBV18 combines with J gene TRBJ2-1, with 8 bases that match TRBD2. The CDR3 is 16 amino acids. With V trimmed by 2 bases and J by 6 bases, 9 bases remained unmatched. Germline V CDR1 and CDR2: KGHSH, LQKENI. The chain's CDR3 is CASSPDLRGATNEQFF. In nucleotides, the CDR3 is TGTGCCAGCTCACCAGACTTGCGGGGGGCGACCAATGAGCAGTTCTTC. The whole variable domain, filled in from reference TRBV18 and TRBJ2-1, reads NAGVMQNPRHLVRRRGQEARLRCSPMKGHSHVYWYRQLPEEGLKFMVYLQKENIIDESGMPKERFSAEFPKEGPSILRIQQVVRGDSAAYFCASSPDLRGATNEQFFGPGTRLTVL.

This clone was detected only once. The chain has TRBV5-8 and TRBJ1-2; D is undetermined. V dropped 7 bases and J dropped 4 bases, with 20 bases sitting between them. The CDR3 loop spans 15 amino acids. Germline V gene sequence: CDR1 SGHTS, CDR2 YDEGEE. The CDR3 DNA is TGTGCCAGCTCTCTGCCTCCACGAAAGACCTATGGCTACACCTTC. Protein product: CASSLPPRKTYGYTF.

The V call is TRBV4-2, the J call TRBJ2-7, with TRBD1 identical over 7 bases. Per germline, CDR1 LGHNA and CDR2 YNFKEQ. The CDR3 is 15 residues long. The V and J ends lost 2 bases and 0 bases, in that order; junction bases with no gene match: 4. CDR3 nucleotide sequence: TGTGCCAGCAGCCAACTAACAGGGGTCTCCTACGAGCAGTACTTC. Translated, it gives CASSQLTGVSYEQYF.

This clone turned up a few times. The rearrangement links TRBV11-2 to TRBJ2-7, with unresolved D. CDR3 size: 11 residues. V lost 1 base and J 7 bases, leaving 5 bases between the germline ends. Germline V gives CDR1 SGHAT, CDR2 FQNNGV. DNA for the CDR3: TGTGCCAGCAGCTTAGGGCGAGAGCAGTACTTC. Amino acids: CASSLGREQYF.

J is TRBJ2-7 and V is TRBV6-5, with D possibly TRBD2 on 5 matching bases. This CDR3 is 13 amino acids long. Germline lookup yields CDR1 MNHEY and CDR2 SVGAGI. With 2 bases removed from V and 3 bases from J, the gap between germline ends came to 8 bases. The CDR3 spells CASSYRDFYEQYF. CDR3 DNA sequence: TGTGCCAGCAGTTACCGGGATTTCTACGAGCAGTACTTC.

V gene TRBV7-2 combines with J gene TRBJ2-7; 7 bases agree with TRBD1. The CDR3 sequence is 14 residues long. Trimming removed 2 bases from V and 2 bases from J; junction bases left unmatched: 3. Germline lookup yields CDR1 SGHTA and CDR2 FQGNSA. The CDR3 region is CASSLRQGPYEQYF. The CDR3 nucleotides are TGTGCCAGCAGCTTAAGACAGGGACCCTACGAGCAGTACTTC.

V usage is TRBV28 and J usage is TRBJ2-3; perhaps TRBD2 as D (6 bases). V lost 5 bases and J 1 base, leaving 7 bases between the germline ends. The CDR3 consists of 13 residues. CDR1 MDHEN and CDR2 SYDVKM come from the germline V gene. The CDR3 loop is CASSPGGTDTQYF. CDR3 sequence (DNA): TGTGCCAGCAGTCCGGGGGGCACAGATACGCAGTATTTT.

The chain links TRBV2 to TRBJ1-1, with D perhaps TRBD1 (6 bases). Trimming took 9 bases from V and 10 from J, leaving 18 bases between them. Germline lookup yields CDR1 SNHLY and CDR2 FYNNEI. The CDR3 totals 12 residues. In DNA form, the CDR3 reads TGTGCCAGTGTTACAGGGCACTTTATAGCTTTCTTT. Its translation is CASVTGHFIAFF.